Reported below is one T cell receptor (beta chain). Its antigen remains unidentified. These data originate in a study of cytomegalovirus exposure and HLA in healthy donors. Study-level results: In a later analysis, V- and J-gene trimming of beta chains associated with a DCLRE1C missense variant, replicated independently. Using the classifier, cytomegalovirus status was reportedly diagnosed with high specificity and sensitivity. The study flagged 150 to 200 TCR beta chains as cytomegalovirus-associated. When analyzed later, the rates of TCR association showed variation by HLA locus, with DRB1 the most and HLA-C the fewest.

Primers for the PCR totalled 60 Vbeta and 13 Jbeta. Libraries were prepared by immunoSEQ multiplex PCR; TCRdb keeps only in-frame clonotypes and omits some of them. The sample includes some 85,000 clones, approximately 83% seen only once; the top ten take around 2.9%. Germline loops: CDR1 LGHNA, CDR2 YSLEER. V gave up 6 bases and J gave up 0 bases, with 12 bases separating them. CDR3 length: 15 amino acids. The sequence was collected from a middle-aged man in good health and CMV-seronegative. This rearrangement joins TRBV4-3 to TRBJ2-1; maybe TRBD2 (5 bases). Sequenced sample: PBMCs. CDR3 residues: CASSPITSSYNEQFF. CDR3 DNA: TGCGCCAGCAGTCCCATTACTAGCTCCTACAATGAGCAGTTCTTC.